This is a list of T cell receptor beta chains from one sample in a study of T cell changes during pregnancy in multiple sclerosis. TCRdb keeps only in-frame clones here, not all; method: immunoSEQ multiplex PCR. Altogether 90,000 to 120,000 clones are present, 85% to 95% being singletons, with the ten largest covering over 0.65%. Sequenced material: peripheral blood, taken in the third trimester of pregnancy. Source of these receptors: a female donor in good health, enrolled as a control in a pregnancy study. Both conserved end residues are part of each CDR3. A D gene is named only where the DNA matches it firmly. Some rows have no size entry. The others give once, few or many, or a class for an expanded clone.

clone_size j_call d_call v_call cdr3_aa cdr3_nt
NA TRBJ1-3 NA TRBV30 CAWSVGDRNTIYF TGTGCCTGGAGTGTAGGGGATCGAAACACCATATATTTT
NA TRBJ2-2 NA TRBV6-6 CAIELGVNTGELFF TGTGCCATCGAACTCGGGGTTAACACCGGGGAGCTGTTTTTT
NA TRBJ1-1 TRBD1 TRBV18 CASSRPAGGMTEAFF TGTGCCAGCTCGCGACCGGCAGGGGGGATGACTGAAGCTTTCTTT
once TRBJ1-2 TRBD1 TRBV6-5 CASSYSGRGLSYGYTF TGTGCCAGCAGTTACTCGGGCAGGGGGCTCAGCTATGGCTACACCTTC
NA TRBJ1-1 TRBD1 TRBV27 CASSLYKGATEAFF TGTGCCAGCAGTTTATACAAGGGGGCTACTGAAGCTTTCTTT
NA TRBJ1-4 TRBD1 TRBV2 CVTKGTGVKLFF TGTGTCACGAAGGGCACAGGGGTAAAACTGTTTTTT
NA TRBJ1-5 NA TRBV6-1 CASGEEYQPQHF TGTGCCAGCGGAGAGGAGTATCAGCCCCAGCATTTT
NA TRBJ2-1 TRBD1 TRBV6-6 CASSYSTGKGNEQFF TGTGCCAGCAGTTACTCGACAGGGAAGGGAAATGAGCAGTTCTTC
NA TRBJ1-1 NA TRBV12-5 CASGSRQGIMAEAFF TGTGCTAGTGGTTCCAGGCAGGGAATAATGGCTGAAGCTTTCTTT
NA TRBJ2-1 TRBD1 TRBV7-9 CASSSGQGAYNEQFF TGTGCCAGCAGCTCTGGACAGGGGGCATACAATGAGCAGTTCTTC
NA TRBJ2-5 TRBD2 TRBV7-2 CASSSLSGGAETQYF TGTGCCAGCAGCTCATTGAGCGGGGGGGCAGAGACCCAGTACTTC
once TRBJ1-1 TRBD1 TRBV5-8 CASSWTGVDTEAFF TGTGCCAGCAGCTGGACAGGGGTGGACACTGAAGCTTTCTTT
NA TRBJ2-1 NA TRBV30 CAWSVQAKEQFF TGTGCCTGGAGTGTCCAGGCAAAAGAGCAGTTCTTC
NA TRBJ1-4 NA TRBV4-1 CASSQVSTSNEKLFF TGCGCCAGCAGCCAAGTAAGCACCTCTAATGAAAAACTGTTTTTT
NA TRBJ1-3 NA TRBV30 CAWVVGPSRANTIYF TGTGCCTGGGTCGTCGGCCCCTCGAGGGCAAACACCATATATTTT
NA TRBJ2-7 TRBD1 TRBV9 CASSAGQGGGEQYF TGTGCCAGCAGCGCGGGACAGGGGGGGGGCGAGCAGTACTTC
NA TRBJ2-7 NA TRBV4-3 CASSQFARGAYEQYF TGCGCCAGCAGCCAATTTGCCAGGGGGGCCTACGAGCAGTACTTC
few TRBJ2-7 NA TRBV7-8 CASSLRAGVNYEQYF TGTGCCAGCAGCTTACGGGCAGGGGTGAACTACGAGCAGTACTTC
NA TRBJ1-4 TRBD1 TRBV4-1 CASSQRDRAPNEKLFF TGCGCCAGCAGCCAACGAGACAGGGCTCCTAATGAAAAACTGTTTTTT
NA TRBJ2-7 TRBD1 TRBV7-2 CASSLALGTDSPRQYF TGTGCCAGCAGCTTAGCGCTGGGGACAGATTCCCCTCGGCAGTACTTC
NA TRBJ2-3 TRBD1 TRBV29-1 CSVDLREGQDTDTQYF TGCAGCGTTGACCTTAGAGAGGGACAGGACACAGATACGCAGTATTTT
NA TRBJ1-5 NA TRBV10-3 CAISAGTDQPQHF TGTGCCATCAGTGCAGGGACTGATCAGCCCCAGCATTTT
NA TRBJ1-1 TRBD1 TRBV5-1 CASSLRTGSRGGTEAFF TGCGCCAGCAGCTTGAGGACAGGCTCAAGAGGGGGCACTGAAGCTTTCTTT
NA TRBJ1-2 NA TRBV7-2 CASSSPQDRLYGYTF TGTGCCAGCAGCTCCCCCCAGGACAGACTCTATGGCTACACCTTC
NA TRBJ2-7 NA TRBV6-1 CASSEASYSGYEQYF TGTGCCAGCAGTGAAGCTAGTTACTCGGGTTACGAGCAGTACTTC
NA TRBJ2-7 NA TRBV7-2 CASSLVGSGYEQYF TGTGCCAGCAGCTTAGTAGGTAGCGGCTACGAGCAGTACTTC
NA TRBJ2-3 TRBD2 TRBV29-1 CSVEVTLGLAGGPADTQYF TGCAGCGTTGAAGTTACCTTAGGACTAGCGGGGGGGCCGGCAGATACGCAGTATTTT
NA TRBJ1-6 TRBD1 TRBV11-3 CASSLSGTGRNSPLHF TGTGCCAGCAGCCTTTCCGGGACAGGGAGGAATTCACCCCTCCACTTT
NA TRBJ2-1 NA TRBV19 CASSTGTRGDLYNEQFF TGTGCCAGTAGTACTGGGACCAGGGGCGACCTCTACAATGAGCAGTTCTTC
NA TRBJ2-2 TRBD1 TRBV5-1 CASSRDRVNTGELFF TGCGCCAGCAGCCGTGACAGGGTTAACACCGGGGAGCTGTTTTTT
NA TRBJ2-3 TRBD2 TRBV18 CASSPGSSGEQYF TGTGCCAGCTCACCAGGGTCTAGCGGGGAGCAGTATTTT
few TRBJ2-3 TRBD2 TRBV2 CASRGVTDTQYF TGTGCCAGCCGGGGGGTAACAGATACGCAGTATTTT
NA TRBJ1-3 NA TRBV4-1 CASSQEAVSGNTIYF TGCGCCAGCAGCCAAGAAGCCGTCTCTGGAAACACCATATATTTT
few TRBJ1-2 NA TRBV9 CASSVGGRYGYTF TGTGCCAGCAGCGTAGGAGGAAGATATGGCTACACCTTC
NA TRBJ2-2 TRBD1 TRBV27 CPPRPSKDRTNTGELFF TGTCCACCCAGACCTTCGAAGGACAGGACGAACACCGGGGAGCTGTTTTTT
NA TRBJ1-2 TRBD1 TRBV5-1 CASSGGQGNSVEYYGYTF TGCGCCAGCAGCGGAGGACAGGGTAACTCCGTGGAATACTATGGCTACACCTTC
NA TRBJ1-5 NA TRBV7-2 CASSLEYNQPQHF TGTGCCAGCAGCTTGGAGTACAATCAGCCCCAGCATTTT
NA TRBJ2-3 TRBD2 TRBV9 CASSDYISGGDTQYF TGTGCCAGCAGCGATTATATATCGGGGGGAGATACGCAGTATTTT
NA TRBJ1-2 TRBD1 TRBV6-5 CASSPGTGYGYTF TGTGCCAGCAGTCCCGGGACAGGGTATGGCTACACCTTC
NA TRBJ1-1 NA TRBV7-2 CASSLARADTEAFF TGTGCCAGCAGCTTAGCCAGGGCCGACACTGAAGCTTTCTTT
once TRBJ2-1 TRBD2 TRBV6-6 CASSPLAGPYNEQFF TGTGCCAGCAGTCCCCTAGCGGGGCCCTACAATGAGCAGTTCTTC
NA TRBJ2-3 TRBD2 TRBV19 CASSISGGSADTQYF TGTGCCAGTAGTATTAGCGGGGGGAGCGCAGATACGCAGTATTTT
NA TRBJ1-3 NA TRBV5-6 CASSLYPRTNTIYF TGTGCCAGCAGCTTGTATCCCAGGACTAACACCATATATTTT
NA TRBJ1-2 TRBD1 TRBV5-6 CASSLRQGNSNYGYTF TGTGCCAGCAGCTTACGACAGGGGAATTCTAACTATGGCTACACCTTC
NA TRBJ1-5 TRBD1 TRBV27 CASSQDRGQPQHF TGTGCCAGCAGTCAGGACAGGGGCCAGCCCCAGCATTTT
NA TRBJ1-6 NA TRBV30 CAWSLRGGDSPLHF TGTGCCTGGAGTCTCCGAGGAGGGGATTCACCCCTCCACTTT
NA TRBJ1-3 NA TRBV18 CASSPPNYSGNTIYF TGTGCCAGCTCACCACCAAATTACTCTGGAAACACCATATATTTT
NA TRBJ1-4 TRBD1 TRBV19 CATRTGDEKLFF TGTGCCACTAGGACAGGGGATGAAAAACTGTTTTTT
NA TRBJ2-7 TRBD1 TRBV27 CASQHNTGGVPYEQYF TGTGCCAGCCAACATAATACAGGGGGCGTCCCCTACGAGCAGTACTTC